This entry lists 5 T cell receptor beta chains sequenced from one sample in a study of control samples from healthy donors and cancer patients. Repertoires were generated with immunoSEQ multiplex PCR, while TCRdb's copy carries only in-frame clones and drops some. The sample includes 50,000 or so clones, 65% to 90% of them seen just once. Material for sequencing was PBMCs. All receptors derive from a woman aged 50 to 60 with lung cancer.

The rearrangement links TRBV14 to TRBJ1-1; D call uncertain. The CDR3 contains 15 residues. Germline V gene sequence: CDR1 SGHDN, CDR2 FVKESK. V was clipped by 0 bases and J by 3 bases, with 11 bases between them. The CDR3 region is CASSQDVGFDTEAFF. CDR3 DNA: TGTGCCAGCAGCCAAGATGTCGGGTTCGACACTGAAGCTTTCTTT.

The rearrangement links TRBV5-1 to TRBJ2-5; D uncertain. Per germline, CDR1 SGHRS and CDR2 YFSETQ. The CDR3 runs 14 residues. The germline V and J ends were trimmed by 0 bases and 5 bases, with 11 bases remaining between them. The CDR3 region has the DNA TGCGCCAGCAGCTTGGAGGACCCCTGGGAGACCCAGTACTTC. Protein product: CASSLEDPWETQYF.

The table lists this clone with a count of one. The chain has TRBV6-5 and TRBJ1-1; a weak D match, TRBD1 (5 bases). The CDR3 extends over 13 amino acids. From germline, CDR1 is MNHEY and CDR2 SVGAGI. V lost 6 bases, J lost 4 bases, and 12 bases lay in between. Here the CDR3 DNA reads TGTGCCAGCAGCACGGGGGGGACCACTGAAGCTTTCTTT. It codes for CASSTGGTTEAFF.

The V call is TRBV5-1, the J call TRBJ1-3, with D unresolved. The V gene lost 0 bases and the J gene lost 0 bases, with 4 bases spanning the gap. Germline V lookup: CDR1 SGHRS, CDR2 YFSETQ. The CDR3 is made up of 14 amino acids. The CDR3 region is CASSLEISGNTIYF. Written as DNA, the CDR3 is TGCGCCAGCAGCTTGGAAATCTCTGGAAACACCATATATTTT.

The V call is TRBV7-2, the J call TRBJ1-1; D may be TRBD1 (6 bases). Trimming stripped 5 bases from V and 1 base from J, with 14 bases between. Germline values: CDR1 SGHTA, CDR2 FQGNSA. This CDR3 is built from 15 residues. The CDR3 loop is CASSPQGKGNTEAFF. As DNA, the CDR3 is TGTGCCAGCAGCCCCCAGGGGAAGGGGAACACTGAAGCTTTCTTT.